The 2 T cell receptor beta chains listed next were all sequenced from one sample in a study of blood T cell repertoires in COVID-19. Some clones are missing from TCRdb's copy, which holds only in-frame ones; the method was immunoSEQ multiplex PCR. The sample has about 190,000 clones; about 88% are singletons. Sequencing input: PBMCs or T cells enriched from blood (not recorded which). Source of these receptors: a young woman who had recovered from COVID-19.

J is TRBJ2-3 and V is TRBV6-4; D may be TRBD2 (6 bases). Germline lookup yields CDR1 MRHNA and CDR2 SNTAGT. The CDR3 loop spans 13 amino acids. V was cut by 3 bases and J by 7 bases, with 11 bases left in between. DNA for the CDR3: TGTGCCAGCAGTGAGGTGGGAGGAAATACGCAGTATTTT. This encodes CASSEVGGNTQYF.

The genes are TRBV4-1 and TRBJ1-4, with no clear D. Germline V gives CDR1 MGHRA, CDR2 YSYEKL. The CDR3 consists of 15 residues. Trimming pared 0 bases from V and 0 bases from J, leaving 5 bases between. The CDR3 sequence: CASSQEETTNEKLFF. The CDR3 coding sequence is TGCGCCAGCAGCCAAGAAGAGACAACTAATGAAAAACTGTTTTTT.